Sequencing of this TCR beta chain was carried out in a study of shared clonotypes between healthy human individuals. TCRdb keeps only in-frame clones here, not all; method: immunoSEQ multiplex PCR. The sample carries fewer than 1.8 million clones, 98% recorded once. Germline values: CDR1 MDHEN, CDR2 SYDVKM. CDR3 size: 13 residues. Between the trimmed V and J ends, which lost 6 bases and 8 bases, there was a span of 16 bases. Every contributor of samples was a Caucasian grown-up residing in Nashville, Tennessee. The genes are TRBV28 and TRBJ1-2, with D unclear. This clonotype was obtained from a man aged 25-45 years in good health. The source material was naive CD4+ T cells sorted from blood. Subset here: CD45RA+ positively selected. In DNA, the CDR3 is TGTGCCAGCAGACCGGGCCTCACCAGGGGCTACACCTTC. Its protein is CASRPGLTRGYTF.